A selection of T cell receptor beta chains follows, all from one sample in a study of vaccination effects on CD4 cells after COVID-19. These receptors have no known antigen. Clones were sequenced by immunoSEQ multiplex PCR, and TCRdb holds only the in-frame ones, with some missing. Here the sample spans 70,000 or so clones, 75% to 80% being singletons. The source was CD4+ T cells from PBMCs cultured without peptide, collected before COVID-19 vaccination. The receptor set was obtained from a human donor who received a COVID-19 vaccine. Both conserved end residues are part of each CDR3. Each record gives: clone size, V gene, J gene, D gene, CDR3 protein, CDR3 DNA. D genes are given only for firm matches. Size is omitted from some rows. Given values are once, few, many or a class for expanded clones.

clone_size: NA
v_call: TRBV6-5
j_call: TRBJ2-1
d_call: NA
cdr3_aa: CASRGRGRQENEQFF
cdr3_nt: TGTGCCAGCAGGGGTCGGGGACGTCAAGAGAATGAGCAGTTCTTC

clone_size: NA
v_call: TRBV5-1
j_call: TRBJ2-1
d_call: NA
cdr3_aa: CASSLEGASYNEQFF
cdr3_nt: TGCGCCAGCAGCTTGGAAGGGGCATCCTACAATGAGCAGTTCTTC

clone_size: NA
v_call: TRBV12-3/TRBV12-4
j_call: TRBJ1-2
d_call: NA
cdr3_aa: CASRRTGFYGYTF
cdr3_nt: TGTGCCAGCAGACGTACAGGTTTCTATGGCTACACCTTC

clone_size: few
v_call: TRBV7-9
j_call: TRBJ2-2
d_call: TRBD2
cdr3_aa: CASSVPVVAGDRVAGELFF
cdr3_nt: TGTGCCAGCAGCGTACCGGTGGTTGCGGGGGATAGGGTTGCCGGGGAGCTGTTTTTT

clone_size: NA
v_call: TRBV5-1
j_call: TRBJ1-3
d_call: NA
cdr3_aa: CASSLLFDSGNTIYF
cdr3_nt: TGCGCCAGCAGCTTGTTGTTTGACTCTGGAAACACCATATATTTT

clone_size: NA
v_call: TRBV10-3
j_call: TRBJ2-5
d_call: TRBD1
cdr3_aa: CAISPGTGGEETQYF
cdr3_nt: TGTGCCATCAGCCCCGGGACAGGGGGAGAAGAGACCCAGTACTTC

clone_size: NA
v_call: TRBV7-9
j_call: TRBJ2-2
d_call: TRBD2
cdr3_aa: CASSLQRGRNTGELFF
cdr3_nt: TGTGCCAGCAGCCTCCAGCGGGGGAGGAACACCGGGGAGCTGTTTTTT

clone_size: NA
v_call: TRBV19
j_call: TRBJ2-3
d_call: NA
cdr3_aa: CASSHTDTQYF
cdr3_nt: TGTGCCAGTAGTCACACAGATACGCAGTATTTT

clone_size: NA
v_call: TRBV11-1
j_call: TRBJ2-3
d_call: NA
cdr3_aa: CASSLTGGPAGYTQYF
cdr3_nt: TGTGCCAGCAGCTTGACCGGGGGCCCTGCTGGGTATACGCAGTATTTT

clone_size: NA
v_call: TRBV5-8
j_call: TRBJ1-5
d_call: NA
cdr3_aa: CASSLTDRTGTRNQPQHF
cdr3_nt: TGTGCCAGCAGCCTGACCGATAGGACGGGTACCCGCAATCAGCCCCAGCATTTT

clone_size: NA
v_call: TRBV7-9
j_call: TRBJ2-5
d_call: NA
cdr3_aa: CASSLGGDKQETQYF
cdr3_nt: TGTGCCAGCAGCTTGGGGGGTGATAAACAAGAGACCCAGTACTTC

clone_size: NA
v_call: TRBV3-1/TRBV3-2
j_call: TRBJ1-1
d_call: TRBD1
cdr3_aa: CASSFDRGVANTEAFF
cdr3_nt: TGTGCCAGCAGCTTTGACAGGGGGGTGGCGAACACTGAAGCTTTCTTT

clone_size: NA
v_call: TRBV3-1/TRBV3-2
j_call: TRBJ1-5
d_call: NA
cdr3_aa: CASSQTTYNQPQHF
cdr3_nt: TGTGCCAGCAGCCAAACGACGTACAATCAGCCCCAGCATTTT

clone_size: few
v_call: TRBV5-1
j_call: TRBJ1-3
d_call: NA
cdr3_aa: CASSFGDNSGNTIYF
cdr3_nt: TGCGCCAGCAGCTTCGGGGACAACTCTGGAAACACCATATATTTT

clone_size: NA
v_call: TRBV18
j_call: TRBJ2-1
d_call: NA
cdr3_aa: CASSLSGTRVDEQFF
cdr3_nt: TGTGCCAGCTCACTTTCCGGGACTCGGGTTGATGAGCAGTTCTTC

clone_size: NA
v_call: TRBV5-4
j_call: TRBJ2-3
d_call: NA
cdr3_aa: CASSQDQGTDTQYF
cdr3_nt: TGTGCCAGCAGTCAGGACCAGGGCACAGATACGCAGTATTTT

clone_size: NA
v_call: TRBV6-1
j_call: TRBJ1-5
d_call: NA
cdr3_aa: CASSGAGPQPQHF
cdr3_nt: TGTGCCAGCAGTGGAGCAGGGCCTCAGCCCCAGCATTTT

clone_size: NA
v_call: TRBV9
j_call: TRBJ1-5
d_call: NA
cdr3_aa: CASSSGGGNNQPQHF
cdr3_nt: TGTGCCAGCAGCTCCGGTGGGGGTAACAATCAGCCCCAGCATTTT